A single sample is the source of the 30 T cell receptor beta chains below, sequenced in a study of blood T cell repertoires in COVID-19 (dated by TCRdb to between 2020 and 2021). Library method: the immunoSEQ multiplex PCR assay. This immuneACCESS table, as held by TCRdb, lists in-frame sequences with V and J called but not all clones. Of the missing ones, under half trace to an unresolved V gene in checked studies; the others have no known cause. The sample table holds 200,000 to 300,000 clones, of which 85% to 95% were seen once. The ten largest clones add up to 0.83% of the sample. The sequenced material came from peripheral blood. The receptors were sampled from a man under 40 with COVID-19, enrolled during active disease.

The CDR3 nucleotides read TGTGCCAGCAGCCAAGATGGGCAGAACACTGAAGCTTTCTTT. It codes for CASSQDGQNTEAFF. The rearrangement links TRBV4-2 to TRBJ1-1; no definite D call. CDR3 size: 14 residues. Trimming left V 0 bases short and J 1 base short, with 6 bases between. The germline CDR1 and CDR2 sequences are LGHNA and YNFKEQ.

The CDR3 bases are TGTGCCAGCAGTGGACAGGGCTTTAACTATGGCTACACCTTC. Residues: CASSGQGFNYGYTF. The rearrangement joins TRBV2 to TRBJ1-2; TRBD1 agrees at 7 bases. The CDR3 sequence is 14 residues long. Germline CDR1 reads SNHLY; CDR2 reads FYNNEI. With 4 bases clipped from V and 1 base from J, the junction kept 3 bases outside the gene matches.

This chain uses TRBV6-6 with TRBJ1-2; D may be TRBD1 (6 bases). V was cut by 8 bases and J by 0 bases, with 13 bases left in between. The length of the CDR3 is 14 residues. Germline lookup yields CDR1 MNHNY and CDR2 SVGAGI (reference sequence). The DNA of the CDR3 is TGTGCCAGCCAAGTTGGGGACACTAACTATGGCTACACCTTC. Its translation is CASQVGDTNYGYTF.

The J gene is TRBJ1-1, the V gene TRBV29-1, with D maybe TRBD1 (5 bases). Germline CDR1 reads SQVTM; CDR2 reads ANQGSEA. CDR3 size: 13 residues. Trimming pared 1 base from V and 0 bases from J, leaving 6 bases between. The CDR3 here is CSVEGTMNTEAFF. Written as DNA, the CDR3 is TGCAGCGTTGAAGGGACAATGAACACTGAAGCTTTCTTT.

The V gene is TRBV19, the J gene TRBJ1-1, with TRBD1 matching over 8 bases. The CDR3 contains 15 residues. Per germline, CDR1 LNHDA and CDR2 SQIVND (reference sequence). With 9 bases clipped from V and 6 bases from J, the junction kept 15 bases outside the gene matches. CDR3 region: CASKDRVNYNAEAFF. CDR3 nucleotide sequence: TGTGCCAGCAAGGACAGGGTTAATTATAACGCTGAAGCTTTCTTT.

This clone was observed a single time. CDR3 nucleotides: TGCGCCAGCAGCTCCCTTAGCGGGGGTGATACAGATACGCAGTATTTT. The encoded protein is CASSSLSGGDTDTQYF. The V and J genes are TRBV5-1 and TRBJ2-3; TRBD2 matches 9 bases. V dropped 3 bases and J dropped 3; count of bases not matched to a gene: 8. Germline assignment: CDR1 SGHRS and CDR2 YFSETQ. The CDR3 extends over 16 amino acids. Full variable domain (outside the CDR3, taken from reference TRBV5-1 and TRBJ2-3): KAGVTQTPRYLIKTRGQQVTLSCSPISGHRSVSWYQQTPGQGLQFLFEYFSETQRNKGNFPGRFSGRQFSNSRSEMNVSTLELGDSALYLCASSSLSGGDTDTQYFGPGTRLTVL.

Comments on this clone: Other DNA sequences of this sample code for an identical CDR3. This rearrangement joins TRBV3-1 (or the pseudogene TRBV3-2) to TRBJ2-6; D might be TRBD1 (5 bases). From germline, CDR1 is LGHDT and CDR2 YNNKEL (reference sequence). The CDR3 extends over 15 amino acids. Trimming removed 2 bases at V and 4 bases at J, with 9 bases between. The CDR3 DNA is TGTGCCAGCAGCCAAAGGGGATCCGGGGCCAACGTCCTGACTTTC. Translation: CASSQRGSGANVLTF.

In its sample, this clone was seen once. The chain is built from TRBV11-2 and TRBJ2-3; TRBD2 agrees at 10 bases. Germline V gene data show CDR1 as SGHAT and CDR2 as FQNNGV. V shed 1 base and J 7 bases; nucleotides not matched to a gene: 8. This CDR3 has 16 residues. CDR3 in amino acids: CASSLVAGGHKNTQYF. CDR3 bases: TGTGCCAGCAGCTTAGTAGCGGGGGGTCATAAAAATACGCAGTATTTT.

V and J are TRBV7-9 and TRBJ2-1, with TRBD1 as a possible D gene (5 bases). Trimming removed 4 bases from V and 0 bases from J, with 16 bases in between. Germline CDR1 reads SEHNR; CDR2 reads FQNEAQ (reference sequence). The CDR3 totals 17 residues. The CDR3 nucleotides are TGTGCCAGCAGCTCAACGACAGATCCCCACTCCTACAATGAGCAGTTCTTC. Encoded protein: CASSSTTDPHSYNEQFF.

The rearrangement joins TRBV4-1 to TRBJ1-1; D unclear. This CDR3 spans 13 amino acids. Germline lookup yields CDR1 MGHRA and CDR2 YSYEKL. V lost 1 base, J lost 4 bases, and 7 bases lay in between. The CDR3: CASSQVLRTEAFF. CDR3 in DNA: TGCGCCAGCAGCCAAGTCCTTCGCACTGAAGCTTTCTTT.

This chain links TRBV7-2 with TRBJ1-2; 7 bases line up with TRBD1. The CDR3 runs 15 residues. After removal of 5 bases from V and 3 bases from J, the junction contained 9 bases not matched to a gene. Germline CDR1 SGHTA, CDR2 FQGNSA. CDR3 loop: CASSQPGTAHYGYTF. The DNA of the CDR3 is TGTGCCAGCAGCCAACCCGGGACAGCTCACTATGGCTACACCTTC.

This chain connects TRBV12-2 to TRBJ2-1; the D call of TRBD1 is as the table states it, not checked on the DNA. TRBV12-2 is deemed a pseudogene. This CDR3 is 18 amino acids long. The CDR3: CASRLAWVTGTPYNEQFF. The DNA of the CDR3 is TGTGCAAGTCGCTTAGCCTGGGTCACAGGGACCCCCTACAATGAGCAGTTCTTC.

V gene TRBV5-1 combines with J gene TRBJ2-7; D possibly corresponds to TRBD2 (6 bases). The germline V and J ends were trimmed by 0 bases and 4 bases, with 17 bases remaining between them. Per the germline V gene, CDR1 is SGHRS and CDR2 is YFSETQ. CDR3 length: 16 residues. CDR3 sequence (DNA): TGCGCCAGCAGCTTGGCCTACGGGACTGGACAATACGAGCAGTACTTC. Translation gives CASSLAYGTGQYEQYF.

The V gene is TRBV7-2, the J gene TRBJ2-5; no definite D call. CDR1 is SGHTA and CDR2 is FQGNSA in the germline V gene. The V and J ends lost 6 bases and 5 bases respectively, with 16 bases between them. The CDR3 is made up of 14 amino acids. The CDR3 loop is CASRSVGNLETQYF. In DNA, the CDR3 is TGTGCCAGCAGGTCGGTTGGTAATCTCGAGACCCAGTACTTC.

V is TRBV3-1 (or the pseudogene TRBV3-2) and J is TRBJ2-7; TRBD1 matches at 7 bases. Germline CDR1 LGHDT, CDR2 YNNKEL (reference sequence). The CDR3 consists of 14 residues. J gave up 3 bases and V 5 bases, and 7 bases lay outside the gene matches. The CDR3 is CASSKDRPNYEQYF. CDR3 nucleotide sequence: TGTGCCAGCAGCAAGGACAGGCCCAACTACGAGCAGTACTTC.

In this sample, this clone turned up once. The chain links TRBV6-4 to TRBJ2-3; 8 bases match TRBD2. This CDR3 has 15 amino acids. With V trimmed by 3 bases and J by 6 bases, 8 bases remained unmatched. Germline-derived CDR1 and CDR2 are MRHNA and SNTAGT. CDR3 region: CASSDVAGPGDTQYF. CDR3 coding DNA: TGTGCCAGCAGTGATGTAGCGGGGCCGGGGGATACGCAGTATTTT.

The chain is built from TRBV4-2 and TRBJ2-7; 9 bases agree with TRBD1. The CDR3 has 16 amino acids. Germline V gives CDR1 LGHNA, CDR2 YNFKEQ. Germline trimming cut 3 bases from V and 5 bases from J; bases unmatched to any gene: 11. DNA for the CDR3: TGTGCCAGCAGCCACCACGATCCGGGACAGGGAGACGAGCAGTACTTC. Translation gives CASSHHDPGQGDEQYF.

This rearrangement joins TRBV3-1 (or the pseudogene TRBV3-2) to TRBJ1-2; no reliable D call. V was pared by 3 bases and J by 2 bases, with 7 bases between. CDR1 is LGHDT and CDR2 is YNNKEL in the germline V gene (reference sequence). This CDR3 contains 13 residues. CDR3 loop: CASSHSENYGYTF. CDR3 nucleotide sequence: TGTGCCAGCAGCCACTCAGAAAACTATGGCTACACCTTC.

This clone is a singleton in its sample. The gene calls are TRBV19 and TRBJ1-5, with 8 bases aligning to TRBD1. The germline V gene encodes CDR1 LNHDA and CDR2 SQIVND (reference sequence). V was clipped by 4 bases and J by 4 bases; unmatched bases: 9. The length of the CDR3 is 16 residues. In nucleotides, the CDR3 is TGTGCCAGTAGTACCCCCCAGGGGGCTGGTAATCAGCCCCAGCATTTT. Translating gives CASSTPQGAGNQPQHF.

This chain connects TRBV15 to TRBJ1-2; no clear D gene. V was cut by 0 bases and J by 2 bases, with 16 bases left in between. The CDR3 extends over 17 amino acids. Germline CDR1 LNHNV, CDR2 YYDKDF (reference sequence). The CDR3 DNA is TGTGCCACCAGCAGAGATCCATTGGGAGCCCCCAACTATGGCTACACCTTC. This codes for CATSRDPLGAPNYGYTF.

This rearrangement joins TRBV15 to TRBJ2-3, with D possibly being TRBD2 (6 bases). The germline CDR1 and CDR2 sequences are LNHNV and YYDKDF (reference sequence). Trimming removed 1 base from V and 8 bases from J, with 7 bases in between. This CDR3 comprises 12 residues. CDR3 nucleotides: TGTGCCACCAGCAGAGCCGGGGGTACGCAGTATTTT. Protein sequence: CATSRAGGTQYF.

The chain has TRBV9 and TRBJ1-6; D remains unclear. Per germline, CDR1 SGDLS and CDR2 YYNGEE. V dropped 4 bases and J dropped 8 bases, with 16 bases sitting between them. This CDR3 region has 15 residues. The CDR3 DNA sequence: TGTGCCAGCAGCTTAAAACCTGGGCTGGATTCACCCCTCCACTTT. It codes for CASSLKPGLDSPLHF. Full variable domain (outside the CDR3, taken from reference TRBV9 and TRBJ1-6): DSGVTQTPKHLITATGQRVTLRCSPRSGDLSVYWYQQSLDQGLQFLIQYYNGEERAKGNILERFSAQQFPDLHSELNLSSLELGDSALYFCASSLKPGLDSPLHFGNGTRLTVT.

The table lists this clone with a count of one. The CDR3 DNA follows: TGTGCCAGCTCACCACTCCAACTTAGGACAGGGGGATCTAACTATGGCTACACCTTC. This gives the protein CASSPLQLRTGGSNYGYTF. The chain recombines TRBV18 with TRBJ1-2; 10 positions agree with TRBD1. CDR1 and CDR2 from the germline V gene are KGHSH and LQKENI. Trimming removed 1 base from V and 0 bases from J; junction bases left unmatched: 11. The CDR3 contains 19 residues.

This clone has just one count. The rearrangement links TRBV7-6 to TRBJ2-2; TRBD1 matches 11 bases. CDR1 and CDR2 from the germline V gene are SGHVS and FNYEAQ. V lost 5 bases and J lost 10; bases outside the gene matches: 12. The CDR3 has 16 residues. CDR3 in DNA: TGTGCCAGCAGCCGAACCGGGACAGGGGGAATCTTGGAGCTGTTTTTT. It codes for CASSRTGTGGILELFF.

V is TRBV5-5 and J is TRBJ1-4; possible D gene TRBD1, 6 bases. Germline V CDR1 and CDR2: SGHKS, YYEKEE (reference sequence). Trimming removed 1 base at V and 2 bases at J, with 12 bases between. CDR3 size: 16 residues. The CDR3 reads CASSLTGLATNEKLFF. CDR3 DNA sequence: TGTGCCAGCAGCTTGACAGGGTTAGCGACTAATGAAAAACTGTTTTTT.

CDR3 loop: CASTRDQRGVTYEQYF. CDR3 nucleotides: TGTGCCAGCACCCGAGACCAGCGGGGGGTCACCTACGAGCAGTACTTC. The chain carries TRBV2 and TRBJ2-7; 9 positions match TRBD2. CDR3 length: 16 amino acids. The germline CDR1 and CDR2 sequences are SNHLY and FYNNEI. J gave up 2 bases and V 7 bases, and 12 bases lay outside the gene matches.

This chain uses TRBV19 with TRBJ1-5; no firm D call. The ends were cut back, 5 bases at V and 6 bases at J, with 11 bases in the middle. The germline CDR1 and CDR2 sequences are LNHDA and SQIVND (reference sequence). CDR3 size: 13 residues. This CDR3 reads CASSRESRQPQHF. CDR3 DNA sequence: TGTGCCAGTAGTCGAGAATCGCGTCAGCCCCAGCATTTT.

J is TRBJ1-6 and V is TRBV27; 12 bases align to TRBD1. The CDR3 totals 16 residues. In germline, CDR1 is MNHEY, CDR2 SMNVEV (reference sequence). With V trimmed by 5 bases and J by 7 bases, 6 bases remained unmatched. The CDR3 coding sequence is TGTGCCAGCAGTCGGGGACAGGGGGCGAGGAATTCACCCCTCCACTTT. Its protein is CASSRGQGARNSPLHF.

The chain has TRBV9 and TRBJ1-3; tentative D call: TRBD1 (5 bases). CDR1 SGDLS and CDR2 YYNGEE come from the germline V gene. Trimming shortened V by 2 bases and J by 2 bases, and 11 bases separated the two germline ends. This CDR3 contains 15 residues. The CDR3 nucleotides are TGTGCCAGCAGCGTGGCCGGGGGGACTGGAAACACCATATATTTT. Protein product: CASSVAGGTGNTIYF.

The rearrangement uses TRBV29-1 and TRBJ1-2; D not certain. Trimming removed 4 bases from V and 1 base from J, with 4 bases in between. Per the germline V gene, CDR1 is SQVTM and CDR2 is ANQGSEA. This CDR3 is built from 11 residues. CDR3 in amino acids: CSVAGNYGYTF. CDR3 DNA sequence: TGCAGCGTTGCGGGTAACTATGGCTACACCTTC.